These T cell receptor beta chains were read from a single sample in a study of shared clonotypes between healthy human individuals. Sequencing used immunoSEQ multiplex PCR; TCRdb keeps in-frame clones, though not all of them. The sample yields fewer than 700,000 clones, just over 75% seen once. The sequenced material came from PBMCs. These receptors were obtained from a woman aged 35 to 49 in good health. Some clones in this sample may be carry-over from other donors' samples. Both conserved end residues are part of each CDR3. Each record gives: V gene, D gene, J gene, clone size, CDR3 protein, CDR3 DNA. The D gene is left open where the match is weak. A row's size may be missing; if present it is once, few, many or a size class.

TRBV19	NA	TRBJ1-5	NA	CASSIGGINSNQPQHF	TGTGCCAGTAGTATAGGTGGCATTAATAGCAATCAGCCCCAGCATTTT
TRBV9	NA	TRBJ2-2	NA	CASSVARGAGELFF	TGTGCCAGCAGCGTAGCGCGAGGGGCCGGGGAGCTGTTTTTT
TRBV19	NA	TRBJ1-2	few	CASKEGALNYGYTF	TGTGCCAGTAAGGAAGGGGCCCTTAACTATGGCTACACCTTC
TRBV2	NA	TRBJ2-5	NA	CASSESETETQYF	TGTGCCAGCAGTGAGTCCGAGACAGAGACCCAGTACTTC
TRBV29-1	NA	TRBJ2-7	NA	CSVEDGTGSYEQYF	TGCAGCGTTGAAGATGGGACTGGATCCTACGAGCAGTACTTC
TRBV18	TRBD1	TRBJ1-1	NA	CASLPDRAAEAFF	TGTGCCAGCTTACCGGACAGGGCGGCTGAAGCTTTCTTT
TRBV7-3	TRBD2	TRBJ2-3	NA	CASSRRGRADTQYF	TGTGCCAGCAGCCGTCGGGGGAGGGCAGATACGCAGTATTTT
TRBV7-9	TRBD1	TRBJ1-2	NA	CASSPHGTGGYGYTF	TGTGCCAGCAGCCCCCACGGGACAGGAGGCTATGGCTACACCTTC
TRBV15	TRBD1	TRBJ1-4	few	CATSLGQGNEKLFF	TGTGCCACCAGCTTGGGACAGGGTAACGAAAAACTGTTTTTT
TRBV5-4	TRBD2	TRBJ2-7	many	CASSQGTSGMKEQYF	TGTGCCAGCAGCCAAGGGACTAGCGGGATGAAAGAGCAGTACTTC
TRBV11-2	TRBD2	TRBJ2-1	NA	CASRWPGTRSSEQFF	TGTGCCAGCAGATGGCCGGGGACTAGAAGCAGTGAGCAGTTCTTC
TRBV5-6	TRBD1	TRBJ2-7	NA	CASSLGQGFYEQYF	TGTGCCAGCAGCTTGGGACAGGGTTTCTACGAGCAGTACTTC
TRBV6-1	TRBD1	TRBJ1-2	NA	CAGGDGYTF	TGTGCAGGGGGCGATGGCTACACCTTC
TRBV5-1	NA	TRBJ2-3	NA	CASSPRQGRTDTQYF	TGCGCCAGCAGCCCCCGACAAGGTCGGACAGATACGCAGTATTTT
TRBV19	TRBD2	TRBJ2-2	NA	CASSIGWSSGRPGTGELFF	TGTGCCAGTAGTATCGGTTGGTCTAGCGGGAGGCCGGGGACCGGGGAGCTGTTTTTT
TRBV6-1	TRBD1	TRBJ2-3	NA	CARGQEGTDTQYF	TGTGCCAGGGGACAGGAGGGAACAGATACGCAGTATTTT
TRBV2	TRBD1	TRBJ2-4	NA	CASSEHRGKNIQYF	TGTGCCAGCAGTGAGCACAGGGGCAAAAACATTCAGTACTTC
TRBV5-4	TRBD1	TRBJ1-1	NA	CASSLDRGNTEAFF	TGTGCCAGCAGCTTGGACAGGGGGAACACTGAAGCTTTCTTT
TRBV28	NA	TRBJ2-7	NA	CASRDPSYEQYF	TGTGCCAGCAGGGACCCCTCCTACGAGCAGTACTTC
TRBV11-2	NA	TRBJ1-1	once	CASSLAHFGPNTEAFF	TGTGCCAGCAGCTTGGCCCACTTTGGACCGAACACTGAAGCTTTCTTT
TRBV7-9	NA	TRBJ2-1	NA	CASSPSGTGGNEQFF	TGTGCCAGCAGCCCGAGCGGGACAGGAGGCAATGAGCAGTTCTTC
TRBV7-9	TRBD1	TRBJ1-2	NA	CASSLRQGIHGYTF	TGTGCCAGCAGCCTCAGACAGGGGATCCATGGCTACACCTTC
TRBV19	NA	TRBJ2-2	few	CASSTGHLAGELFF	TGTGCCAGTAGTACCGGACATTTGGCCGGGGAGCTGTTTTTT
TRBV6-4	TRBD2	TRBJ2-3	NA	CASSPTGGGTDTQYF	TGTGCCAGCAGCCCCACCGGGGGGGGCACAGATACGCAGTATTTT
TRBV7-3	NA	TRBJ2-5	NA	CASSLGRREETQYF	TGTGCCAGCAGCTTAGGGCGGAGGGAAGAGACCCAGTACTTC
TRBV7-8	NA	TRBJ2-1	NA	CASSFLQGSYNEQFF	TGTGCCAGCAGCTTTCTCCAGGGCTCCTACAATGAGCAGTTCTTC
TRBV7-2	NA	TRBJ2-1	few	CASSAPGSEQFF	TGTGCCAGCAGCGCTCCGGGGTCGGAGCAGTTCTTC
TRBV4-1	NA	TRBJ2-7	NA	CASSHGRFNSYEQYF	TGCGCCAGCAGCCACGGGCGCTTCAACTCCTACGAGCAGTACTTC
TRBV7-9	NA	TRBJ2-1	few	CASSLGRSNEQFF	TGTGCCAGCAGCTTAGGGCGGAGCAATGAGCAGTTCTTC
TRBV7-3	NA	TRBJ1-1	NA	CASSFSPGTNTEAFF	TGTGCCAGCAGCTTCTCCCCAGGGACTAACACTGAAGCTTTCTTT
TRBV7-3	TRBD2	TRBJ2-5	few	CASSPGTSGETQYF	TGTGCCAGCAGCCCCGGGACTAGCGGAGAGACCCAGTACTTC
TRBV5-1	NA	TRBJ1-4	NA	CASRTGTTNEKLFF	TGCGCCAGCCGTACCGGGACAACTAATGAAAAACTGTTTTTT
TRBV18	NA	TRBJ1-3	once	CASSPAGVRSGNTIYF	TGTGCCAGCTCACCGGCAGGGGTACGATCTGGAAACACCATATATTTT
TRBV5-8	NA	TRBJ2-1	NA	CASSGIGGVGYNEQFF	TGTGCCAGCAGCGGGATCGGAGGGGTCGGTTACAATGAGCAGTTCTTC
TRBV5-1	NA	TRBJ2-1	NA	CASSLAGSGRAYNEQFF	TGCGCCAGCAGCTTGGCCGGGAGCGGAAGGGCCTACAATGAGCAGTTCTTC
TRBV27	TRBD1	TRBJ1-2	NA	CASSLTGGSSYGYTF	TGTGCCAGCAGTTTAACAGGGGGCAGTAGCTATGGCTACACCTTC
TRBV7-2	NA	TRBJ2-2	NA	CASSPMLAATGELFF	TGTGCCAGCAGCCCGATGTTAGCGGCTACCGGGGAGCTGTTTTTT
TRBV4-2	TRBD1	TRBJ1-5	NA	CASSQRDSKYSNQPQHF	TGTGCCAGCAGCCAACGGGACAGCAAATATAGCAATCAGCCCCAGCATTTT
TRBV29-1	NA	TRBJ2-1	NA	CSVVWTVSYNEQFF	TGCAGCGTTGTTTGGACAGTCTCCTACAATGAGCAGTTCTTC
TRBV15	NA	TRBJ1-4	few	CATSRDQSAEEEKLFF	TGTGCCACCAGCAGAGATCAATCAGCGGAGGAGGAAAAACTGTTTTTT
TRBV5-8	TRBD1	TRBJ2-5	NA	CASSLFGGQGKTQYF	TGTGCCAGCAGCTTGTTCGGGGGACAGGGAAAGACCCAGTACTTC
TRBV11-2	NA	TRBJ2-1	NA	CASSSIRGGGEQFF	TGTGCCAGCAGCTCCATCAGAGGGGGGGGTGAGCAGTTCTTC
TRBV30	TRBD2	TRBJ2-2	NA	CAWSQIRMGGGKAGELFF	TGTGCCTGGAGCCAGATCCGAATGGGCGGGGGTAAGGCCGGGGAGCTGTTTTTT
TRBV18	NA	TRBJ2-7	NA	CASSPESYEQYF	TGTGCCAGCTCACCGGAGAGCTACGAGCAGTACTTC
TRBV18	NA	TRBJ2-3	NA	CASSPLAATDTQYF	TGTGCCAGCTCACCACTGGCGGCCACAGATACGCAGTATTTT
TRBV7-2	NA	TRBJ2-7	once	CASSLTGGSPSYEQYF	TGTGCCAGCAGCTTAACAGGCGGGTCACCCTCCTACGAGCAGTACTTC
TRBV30	NA	TRBJ1-5	NA	CAWSVHRNGNQPQHF	TGTGCCTGGAGTGTACACAGGAACGGCAATCAGCCCCAGCATTTT
TRBV10-3	TRBD2	TRBJ2-3	NA	CAISDSGNTDTQYF	TGTGCCATCAGTGATAGCGGGAACACAGATACGCAGTATTTT
TRBV11-1	TRBD2	TRBJ2-1	NA	CASSLWTSGDNEQFF	TGTGCCAGCAGCCTGTGGACTAGCGGAGACAATGAGCAGTTCTTC
TRBV19	NA	TRBJ1-5	NA	CASSITANQPQHF	TGTGCCAGTAGTATTACCGCTAATCAGCCCCAGCATTTT
TRBV28	TRBD1	TRBJ1-5	many	CASSRTAGGQPQHF	TGTGCCAGCAGTCGGACAGCAGGGGGTCAGCCCCAGCATTTT
TRBV19	NA	TRBJ1-5	few	CASSPLGEPQHF	TGTGCCAGTAGCCCTCTCGGGGAGCCCCAGCATTTT
TRBV5-1	TRBD1	TRBJ1-1	once	CASSVQGAEVTEAFF	TGCGCCAGCAGCGTACAGGGGGCAGAGGTCACTGAAGCTTTCTTT
TRBV27	NA	TRBJ2-2	NA	CASSLPRGVNTGELFF	TGTGCCAGCAGTCTCCCTCGGGGCGTGAACACCGGGGAGCTGTTTTTT